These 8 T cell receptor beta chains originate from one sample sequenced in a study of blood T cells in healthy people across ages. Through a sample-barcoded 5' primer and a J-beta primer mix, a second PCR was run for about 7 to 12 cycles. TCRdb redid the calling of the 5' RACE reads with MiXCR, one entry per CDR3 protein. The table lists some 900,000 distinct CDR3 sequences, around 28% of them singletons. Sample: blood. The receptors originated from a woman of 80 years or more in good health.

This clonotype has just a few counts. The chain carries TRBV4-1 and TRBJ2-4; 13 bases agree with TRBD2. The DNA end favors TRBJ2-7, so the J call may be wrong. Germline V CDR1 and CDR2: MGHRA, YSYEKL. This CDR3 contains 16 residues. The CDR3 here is CASSQPTSGRVNEQYF. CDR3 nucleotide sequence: TGCGCCAGCAGCCAACCTACTAGCGGGAGGGTCAACGAGCAGTACTTC.

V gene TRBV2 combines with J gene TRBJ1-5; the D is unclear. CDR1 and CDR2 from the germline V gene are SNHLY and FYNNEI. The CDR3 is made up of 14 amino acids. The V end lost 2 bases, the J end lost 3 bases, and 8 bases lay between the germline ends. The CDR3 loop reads CASSELATNQPQHF. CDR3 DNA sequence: TGTGCCAGCAGTGAACTGGCCACCAATCAGCCCCAGCATTTT.

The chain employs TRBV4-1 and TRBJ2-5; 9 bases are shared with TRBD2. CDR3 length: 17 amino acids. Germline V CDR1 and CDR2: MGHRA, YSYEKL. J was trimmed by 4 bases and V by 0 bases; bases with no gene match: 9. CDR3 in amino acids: CASSQDDLAGAGETQYF. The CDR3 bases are TGCGCCAGCAGCCAAGACGACTTAGCGGGGGCCGGAGAGACCCAGTACTTC.

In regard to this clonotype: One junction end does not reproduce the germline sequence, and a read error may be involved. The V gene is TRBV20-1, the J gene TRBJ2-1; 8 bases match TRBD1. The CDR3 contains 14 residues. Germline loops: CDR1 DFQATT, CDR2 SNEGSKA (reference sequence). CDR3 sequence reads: CSATGQGSGIEQFF. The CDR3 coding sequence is TGCAGCGCTACCGGACAGGGATCAGGCATTGAGCAGTTCTTC.

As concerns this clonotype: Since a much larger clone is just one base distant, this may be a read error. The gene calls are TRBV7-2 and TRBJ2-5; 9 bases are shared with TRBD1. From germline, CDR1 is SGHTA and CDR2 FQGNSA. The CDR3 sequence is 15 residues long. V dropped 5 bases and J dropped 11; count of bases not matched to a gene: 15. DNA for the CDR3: TGTGCCAGCAGCATAAGGCCCGGGACAGGGCTTGAGCAGTACTTC. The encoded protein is CASSIRPGTGLEQYF.

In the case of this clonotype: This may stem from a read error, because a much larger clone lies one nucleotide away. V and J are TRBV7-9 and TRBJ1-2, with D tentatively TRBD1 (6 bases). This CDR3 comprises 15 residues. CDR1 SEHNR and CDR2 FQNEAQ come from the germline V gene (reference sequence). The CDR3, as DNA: TGTGCCGGCAGCTTAGAGGGGACAAATATTTATGGCTACACCTTC. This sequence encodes CAGSLEGTNIYGYTF.

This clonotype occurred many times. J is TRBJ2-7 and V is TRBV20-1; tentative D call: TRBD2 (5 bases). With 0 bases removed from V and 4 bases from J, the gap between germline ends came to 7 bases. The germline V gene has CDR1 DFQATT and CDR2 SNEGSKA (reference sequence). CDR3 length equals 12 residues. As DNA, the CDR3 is TGCAGTGCTAGAGATTCGGGGTACGAGCAGTACTTC. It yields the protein CSARDSGYEQYF.

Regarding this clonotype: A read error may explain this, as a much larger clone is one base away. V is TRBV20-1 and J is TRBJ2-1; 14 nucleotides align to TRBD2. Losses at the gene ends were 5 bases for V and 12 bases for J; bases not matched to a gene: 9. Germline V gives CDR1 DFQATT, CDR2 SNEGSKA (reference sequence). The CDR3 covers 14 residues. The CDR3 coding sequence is TGCAGTGCTCCGACTAGCGGGGGGGTTGGTGGGCAGTTCTTC. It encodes CSAPTSGGVGGQFF.